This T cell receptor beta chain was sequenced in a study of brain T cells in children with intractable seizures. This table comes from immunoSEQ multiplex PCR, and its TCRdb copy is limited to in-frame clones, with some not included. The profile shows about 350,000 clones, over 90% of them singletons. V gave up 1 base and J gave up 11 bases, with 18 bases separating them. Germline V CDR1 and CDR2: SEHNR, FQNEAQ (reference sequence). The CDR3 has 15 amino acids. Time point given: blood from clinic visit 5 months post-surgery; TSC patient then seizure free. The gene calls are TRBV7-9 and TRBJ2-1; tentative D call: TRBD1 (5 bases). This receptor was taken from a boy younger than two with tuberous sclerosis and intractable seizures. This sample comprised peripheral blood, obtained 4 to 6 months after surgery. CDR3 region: CASSLGGPRGFKQFF. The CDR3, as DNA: TGTGCCAGCAGCTTAGGAGGTCCAAGGGGCTTTAAGCAGTTCTTC.